The clone carrying this T cell receptor (beta chain) turned up a few times. Its target is unknown. The TCR beta CDR3 regions underwent amplification using RNA transcripts as the source. RT-PCR in the first round (using the HTBI primer set) targeted the TCR CDR3. One entry per CDR3 protein, called by TCRdb with MiXCR from the multiplex PCR reads. The sample carries over 350,000 distinct CDR3 sequences, around a sixth recorded once. The data derive from a study of T cells in Graves' hyperthyroidism and ophthalmopathy. Across the study: Initial diagnosis, before any treatment, was when peripheral blood was collected.

Study results and caveats: Ophthalmopathy was separated from stable hyperthyroidism by a 13 V-J model.

Trimming at V came to 4 bases and at J to 5 bases, leaving 8 bases not matched to a gene. This CDR3 comprises 15 residues. The germline CDR1 and CDR2 sequences are KGHSH and LQKENI. This chain uses TRBV18 with TRBJ1-5; 7 positions match TRBD1. The sample taken for sequencing was blood. The sequence came from a man between 18 and 29 years old with Graves' ophthalmopathy. CDR3 coding DNA: TGTGCCAGCTCACGAACAGGGGTCGCTGATCAGCCCCAGCATTTT. It specifies CASSRTGVADQPQHF.